This is a list of T cell receptor beta chains from one sample in a study of blood T cell repertoires in COVID-19. Data came from immunoSEQ multiplex PCR; TCRdb stores just in-frame clones and leaves some out. Of roughly 200,000 clones listed, roughly 80% are singletons. Sequencing was done on a sample of peripheral blood. Receptor source: a woman aged 40-49 years with COVID-19, enrolled during active disease. CDR3s include the opening cysteine and the closing phenylalanine or tryptophan. A D gene is named only where the DNA matches it firmly. Size tells how often a clone was seen (once, few, many) or the class of an expanded clone, and some rows leave it out.

J gene | clone size | V gene | D gene | CDR3 DNA | CDR3 protein
TRBJ1-5 | NA | TRBV19 | NA | TGTGCCAGTAGTATCGGTAGTGATAGCAATCAGCCCCAGCATTTT | CASSIGSDSNQPQHF
TRBJ2-7 | NA | TRBV5-7 | TRBD1 | TGTGCCAGCAGCTTGGTACAGGGGGCGCAGCTTCCCGACGAGCAGTACTTC | CASSLVQGAQLPDEQYF
TRBJ2-7 | NA | TRBV19 | TRBD1 | TGTGCCAGTAGTACGGGACAGATTTACTACGAGCAGTACTTC | CASSTGQIYYEQYF
TRBJ1-4 | NA | TRBV21-1 | NA | TGTGCCAGCTATCGGTCAACTAATGAAAAACTGTTTTTT | CASYRSTNEKLFF
TRBJ1-5 | NA | TRBV6-6 | NA | TGTGCCAGCAGCACTCAGGGGCAGGTATGGCAGCCCCAGCATTTT | CASSTQGQVWQPQHF
TRBJ2-4 | NA | TRBV6-5 | NA | TGTGCCAGCAGCACAACAGGGTCGAAAAACATTCAGTACTTC | CASSTTGSKNIQYF
TRBJ2-7 | NA | TRBV18 | NA | TGTGCCAGCTCACCGGGAAGCCAGGGGCCCCACGAGCAGTACTTC | CASSPGSQGPHEQYF
TRBJ2-1 | NA | TRBV5-1 | TRBD2 | TGCGCCAGCAGCCCATGGGGGGGTGACTACAATGAGCAGTTCTTC | CASSPWGGDYNEQFF
TRBJ1-6 | NA | TRBV7-7 | NA | TGTGCCAGCAGCACCCGACAGGACTCACCCCTCCACTTT | CASSTRQDSPLHF
TRBJ2-2 | NA | TRBV15 | NA | TGTGCCACTGCTGGGGGCCCGGGGACCGGGGAGCTGTTTTTT | CATAGGPGTGELFF
TRBJ2-2 | NA | TRBV9 | NA | TGTGCCAGCAGCGCCCTGACTAACACCGGGGAGCTGTTTTTT | CASSALTNTGELFF
TRBJ1-1 | NA | TRBV4-1 | NA | TGCGCCAGCCGGGGGGGCCCCGAAGCTTTCTTT | CASRGGPEAFF
TRBJ2-1 | once | TRBV6-1 | NA | TGTGCCAGCAGTGAAGCTTTGTCCATCATTGAGCAGTTCTTC | CASSEALSIIEQFF
TRBJ2-1 | NA | TRBV20-1 | TRBD1 | TGCAGGGGGGACAGCTACAATGAGCAGTTCTTC | CRGDSYNEQFF
TRBJ2-7 | NA | TRBV12-3/TRBV12-4 | NA | TGTGCCAGCAGTTTGCTAGTAACCTACGAGCAGTACTTC | CASSLLVTYEQYF
TRBJ2-1 | NA | TRBV11-3 | NA | TGTGCCAGCAGCTTCTCAGCGGAATACAATGAGCAGTTCTTC | CASSFSAEYNEQFF
TRBJ2-5 | NA | TRBV2 | TRBD2 | TGTGCCAGCACCCGACTAGCGGGGGGAGGGACCCAGTACTTC | CASTRLAGGGTQYF
TRBJ1-5 | NA | TRBV20-1 | NA | TGCAGTGCTAGTCGACAGGTATATAGCAATCAGCCCCAGCATTTT | CSASRQVYSNQPQHF
TRBJ1-6 | once | TRBV4-2 | NA | TGTGCCAGCAGCCAAGAGGGACAAAATTCACCCCTCCACTTT | CASSQEGQNSPLHF
TRBJ2-3 | NA | TRBV2 | NA | TGTGCCAGCAGTGTACTACAGGGCGCAGATACGCAGTATTTT | CASSVLQGADTQYF
TRBJ2-3 | NA | TRBV7-3 | TRBD2 | TGTGCCAGCAGCTTGACTAGCGGTGGGACAGATACGCAGTATTTT | CASSLTSGGTDTQYF
TRBJ1-2 | many | TRBV6-5 | TRBD1 | TGTGCCAGCAGAACAGGGGGTTTGGGTGGCTACACCTTC | CASRTGGLGGYTF
TRBJ2-1 | few | TRBV10-1 | TRBD2 | TGCGCCAGCAGTTCGACTAGCGGCAATGAGCAGTTCTTC | CASSSTSGNEQFF
TRBJ1-1 | NA | TRBV7-2 | NA | TGTGCCAGCAGCCCCCATCGCGGGGAAGGGTTCTTT | CASSPHRGEGFF
TRBJ2-7 | few | TRBV19 | TRBD1 | TGTGCCAGTATGGGGACAGCTAACTCCTACGAGCAGTACTTC | CASMGTANSYEQYF
TRBJ2-1 | NA | TRBV7-3 | TRBD2 | TGTGCCAGCAGCTTCGGGACTAGCGGGGGGTACAATGAGCAGTTCTTC | CASSFGTSGGYNEQFF
TRBJ1-1 | NA | TRBV7-9 | NA | TGTGCCAGCAGCCCCTCGGGGGGGGCAATTTCTGAAGCTTTCTTT | CASSPSGGAISEAFF
TRBJ2-1 | NA | TRBV7-3 | NA | TGTGCCAGCAGCTCCTCCCTATACAATGAGCAGTTCTTC | CASSSSLYNEQFF
TRBJ2-1 | once | TRBV5-1 | TRBD2 | TGCGCCAGCAGCTATACTAGCGGGAGGGTGAATGAGCAGTTCTTC | CASSYTSGRVNEQFF
TRBJ1-6 | NA | TRBV5-4 | NA | TGTGCCAGCAGCTTACAGGGCCATAATTCACCCCTCCACTTT | CASSLQGHNSPLHF
TRBJ2-7 | NA | TRBV5-1 | TRBD2 | TGCGCCAGCAGAACCGGGACTAGCAATACCTACGAGCAGTACTTC | CASRTGTSNTYEQYF